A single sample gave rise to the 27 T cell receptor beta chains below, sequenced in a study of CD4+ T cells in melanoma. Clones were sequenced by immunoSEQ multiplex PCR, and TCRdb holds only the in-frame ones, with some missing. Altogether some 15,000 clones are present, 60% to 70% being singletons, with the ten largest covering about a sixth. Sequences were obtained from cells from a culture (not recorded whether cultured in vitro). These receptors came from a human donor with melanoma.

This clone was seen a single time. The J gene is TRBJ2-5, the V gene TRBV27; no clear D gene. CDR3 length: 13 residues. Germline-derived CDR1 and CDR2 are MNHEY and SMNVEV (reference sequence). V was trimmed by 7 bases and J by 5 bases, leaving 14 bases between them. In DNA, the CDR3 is TGTGCCAGCATTTCTCAATGGCGGGAGACCCAGTACTTC. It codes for CASISQWRETQYF.

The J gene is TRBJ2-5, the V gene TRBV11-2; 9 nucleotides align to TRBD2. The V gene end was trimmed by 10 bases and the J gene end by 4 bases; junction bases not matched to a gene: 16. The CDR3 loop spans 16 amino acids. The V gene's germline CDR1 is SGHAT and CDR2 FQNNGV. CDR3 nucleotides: TGTGCCACCCAGCGGGGGGCGAGCGGGGATGGAGAGACCCAGTACTTC. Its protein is CATQRGASGDGETQYF. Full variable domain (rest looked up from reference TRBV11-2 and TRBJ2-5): EAGVAQSPRYKIIEKRQSVAFWCNPISGHATLYWYQQILGQGPKLLIQFQNNGVVDDSQLPKDRFSAERLKGVDSTLKIQPAKLEDSAVYLCATQRGASGDGETQYFGPGTRLLVL.

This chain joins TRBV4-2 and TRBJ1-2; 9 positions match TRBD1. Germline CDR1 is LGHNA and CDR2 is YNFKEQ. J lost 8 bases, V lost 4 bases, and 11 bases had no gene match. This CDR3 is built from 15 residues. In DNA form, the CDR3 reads TGTGCCAGCAGCCTAGGGGACAGGGAGGTAGGAGGCTACACCTTC. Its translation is CASSLGDREVGGYTF.

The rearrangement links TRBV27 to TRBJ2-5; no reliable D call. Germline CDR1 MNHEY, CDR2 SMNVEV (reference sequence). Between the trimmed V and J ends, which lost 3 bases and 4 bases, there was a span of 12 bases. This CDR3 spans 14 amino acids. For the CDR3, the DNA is TGTGCCAGCAGTTTTAGTCGGTACCGAGAGACCCAGTACTTC. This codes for CASSFSRYRETQYF.

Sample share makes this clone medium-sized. In DNA, the CDR3 is TGTGGGGGGACAGGCTCTAATGAAAAACTGTTTTTT. The encoded protein is CGGTGSNEKLFF. The chain combines TRBV30 with TRBJ1-4, with 8 bases fitting TRBD1. The CDR3 is 12 residues long. Looked up from germline, CDR1 is GTSNPN and CDR2 is SVGIG (reference sequence).

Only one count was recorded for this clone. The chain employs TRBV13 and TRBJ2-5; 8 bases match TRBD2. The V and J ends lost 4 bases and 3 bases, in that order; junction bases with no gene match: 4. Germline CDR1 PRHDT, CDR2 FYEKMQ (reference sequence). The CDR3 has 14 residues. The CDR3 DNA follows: TGTGCCAGCAGCTGGAGACTAGCGAAAGAGACCCAGTACTTC. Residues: CASSWRLAKETQYF. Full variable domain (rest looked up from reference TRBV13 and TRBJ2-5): AAGVIQSPRHLIKEKRETATLKCYPIPRHDTVYWYQQGPGQDPQFLISFYEKMQSDKGSIPDRFSAQQFSDYHSELNMSSLELGDSALYFCASSWRLAKETQYFGPGTRLLVL.

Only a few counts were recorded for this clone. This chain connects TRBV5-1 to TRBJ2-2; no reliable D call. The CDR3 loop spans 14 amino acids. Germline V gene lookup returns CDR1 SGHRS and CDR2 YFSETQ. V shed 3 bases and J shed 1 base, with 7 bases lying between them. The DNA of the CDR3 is TGCGCCAGCAGCTCCGACGGGAACACCGGGGAGCTGTTTTTT. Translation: CASSSDGNTGELFF.

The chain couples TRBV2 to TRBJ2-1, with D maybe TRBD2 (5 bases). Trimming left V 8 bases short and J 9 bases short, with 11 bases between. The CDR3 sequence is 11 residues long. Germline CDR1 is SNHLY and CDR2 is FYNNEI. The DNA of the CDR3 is TGTGCCAGCTTAGAGGGTAGTGAGCAGTTCTTC. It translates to CASLEGSEQFF.

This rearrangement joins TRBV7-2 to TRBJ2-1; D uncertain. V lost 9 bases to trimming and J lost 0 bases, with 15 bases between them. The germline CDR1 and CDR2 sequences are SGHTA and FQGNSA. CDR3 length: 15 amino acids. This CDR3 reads CASAAVLSSYNEQFF. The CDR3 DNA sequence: TGTGCCAGTGCCGCCGTCTTGAGCTCCTACAATGAGCAGTTCTTC. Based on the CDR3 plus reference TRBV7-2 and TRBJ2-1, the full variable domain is GAGVSQSPSNKVTEKGKDVELRCDPISGHTALYWYRQSLGQGLEFLIYFQGNSAPDKSGLPSDRFSAERTGGSVSTLTIQRTQQEDSAVYLCASAAVLSSYNEQFFGPGTRLTVL.

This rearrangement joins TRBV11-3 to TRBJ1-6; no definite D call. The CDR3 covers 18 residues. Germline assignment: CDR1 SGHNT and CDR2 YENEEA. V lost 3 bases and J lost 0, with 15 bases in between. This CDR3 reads CASSFYVWGSSYNSPLHF. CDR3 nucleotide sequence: TGTGCCAGCAGCTTCTACGTATGGGGAAGCTCCTATAATTCACCCCTCCACTTT.

CDR3 bases: TGTGCCAGCAGTTGGAACGGGGGGGCCAGGGAGCAGTACTTC. It is translated as CASSWNGGAREQYF. V usage is TRBV6-5 and J usage is TRBJ2-7; 8 nucleotides line up with TRBD2. V lost 4 bases, J lost 7 bases, and 9 bases stayed unmatched. CDR3 size: 14 residues. Germline V gene sequence: CDR1 MNHEY, CDR2 SVGAGI.

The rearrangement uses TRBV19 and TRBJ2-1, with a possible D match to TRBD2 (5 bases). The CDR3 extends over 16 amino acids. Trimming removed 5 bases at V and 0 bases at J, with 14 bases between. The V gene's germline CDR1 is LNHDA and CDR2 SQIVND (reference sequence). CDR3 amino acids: CASSGNTGSSYNEQFF. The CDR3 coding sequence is TGTGCCAGTAGTGGGAATACGGGGAGCTCCTACAATGAGCAGTTCTTC.

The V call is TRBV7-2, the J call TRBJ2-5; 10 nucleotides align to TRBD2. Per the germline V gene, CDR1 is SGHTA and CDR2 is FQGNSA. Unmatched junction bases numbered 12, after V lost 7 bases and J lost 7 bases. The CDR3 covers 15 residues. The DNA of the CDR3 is TGTGCCAGCACCCCCGAGGTAGCGGGGGGAGGGACCCAGTACTTC. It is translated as CASTPEVAGGGTQYF.

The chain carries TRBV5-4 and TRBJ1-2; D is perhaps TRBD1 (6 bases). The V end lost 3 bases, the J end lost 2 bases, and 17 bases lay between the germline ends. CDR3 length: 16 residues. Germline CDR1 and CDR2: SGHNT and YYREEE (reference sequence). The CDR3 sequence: CASSSSRGRGNYGYTF. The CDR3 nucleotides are TGTGCCAGCAGCTCAAGTCGGGGGCGCGGGAACTATGGCTACACCTTC.

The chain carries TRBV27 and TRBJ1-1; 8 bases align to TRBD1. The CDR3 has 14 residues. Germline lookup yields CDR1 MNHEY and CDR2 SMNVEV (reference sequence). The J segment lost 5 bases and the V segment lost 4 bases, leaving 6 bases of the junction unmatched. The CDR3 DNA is TGTGCCAGCAGTTCGGACAGGGTTGGGACTGAAGCTTTCTTT. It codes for CASSSDRVGTEAFF.

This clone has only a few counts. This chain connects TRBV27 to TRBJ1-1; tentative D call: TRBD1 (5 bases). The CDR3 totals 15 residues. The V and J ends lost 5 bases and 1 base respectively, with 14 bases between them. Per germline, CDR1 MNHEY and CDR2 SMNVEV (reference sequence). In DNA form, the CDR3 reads TGTGCCAGCAGTAACCCCGGGCAGGGGAACACTGAAGCTTTCTTT. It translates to CASSNPGQGNTEAFF.

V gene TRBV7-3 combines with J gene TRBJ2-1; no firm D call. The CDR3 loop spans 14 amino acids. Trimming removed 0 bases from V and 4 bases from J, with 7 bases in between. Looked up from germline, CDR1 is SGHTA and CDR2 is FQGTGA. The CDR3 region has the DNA TGTGCCAGCAGCTTAACAGGAGTTTACAATGAGCAGTTCTTC. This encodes CASSLTGVYNEQFF.

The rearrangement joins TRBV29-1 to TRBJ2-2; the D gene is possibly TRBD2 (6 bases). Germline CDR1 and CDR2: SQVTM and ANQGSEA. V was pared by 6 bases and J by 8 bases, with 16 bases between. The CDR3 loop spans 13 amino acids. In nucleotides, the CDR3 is TGCAGCGTCCGCCGGGAGTTACTTGGGGAGCTGTTTTTT. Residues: CSVRRELLGELFF.

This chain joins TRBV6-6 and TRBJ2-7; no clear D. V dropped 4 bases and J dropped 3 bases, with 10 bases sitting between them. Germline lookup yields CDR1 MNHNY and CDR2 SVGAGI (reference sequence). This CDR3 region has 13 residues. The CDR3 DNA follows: TGTGCCAGCAGTTTCCCGACGGGCTACGAGCAGTACTTC. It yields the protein CASSFPTGYEQYF.

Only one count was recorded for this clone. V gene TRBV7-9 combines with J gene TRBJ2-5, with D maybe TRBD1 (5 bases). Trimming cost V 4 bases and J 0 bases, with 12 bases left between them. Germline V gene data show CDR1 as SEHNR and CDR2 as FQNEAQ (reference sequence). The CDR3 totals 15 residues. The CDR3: CASSSQSGYQETQYF. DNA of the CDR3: TGTGCCAGCAGCTCACAATCAGGGTACCAAGAGACCCAGTACTTC.

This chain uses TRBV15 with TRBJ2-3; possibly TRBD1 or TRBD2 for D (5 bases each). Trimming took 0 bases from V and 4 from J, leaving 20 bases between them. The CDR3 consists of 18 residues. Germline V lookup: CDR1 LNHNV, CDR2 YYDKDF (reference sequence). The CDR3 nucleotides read TGTGCCACCAGCAGAGATCTTGGGGTGGGCCGGGGCGCAGATACGCAGTATTTT. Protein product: CATSRDLGVGRGADTQYF.

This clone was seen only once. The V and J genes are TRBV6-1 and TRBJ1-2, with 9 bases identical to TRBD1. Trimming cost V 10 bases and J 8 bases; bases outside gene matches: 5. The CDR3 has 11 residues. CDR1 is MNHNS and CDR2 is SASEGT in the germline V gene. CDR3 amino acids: CAIGQGHGYTF. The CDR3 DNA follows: TGTGCCATAGGACAGGGGCACGGCTACACCTTC.

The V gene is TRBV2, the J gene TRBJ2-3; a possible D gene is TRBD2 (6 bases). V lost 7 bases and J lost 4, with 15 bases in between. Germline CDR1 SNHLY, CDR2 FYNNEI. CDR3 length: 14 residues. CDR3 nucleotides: TGTGCCAGCAAAAAAGGAGGGGCGGCAGATACGCAGTATTTT. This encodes CASKKGGAADTQYF. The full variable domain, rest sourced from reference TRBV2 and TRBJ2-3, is EPEVTQTPSHQVTQMGQEVILRCVPISNHLYFYWYRQILGQKVEFLVSFYNNEISEKSEIFDDQFSVERPDGSNFTLKIRSTKLEDSAMYFCASKKGGAADTQYFGPGTRLTVL.

CDR3 DNA sequence: TGTGCCAGCAGCGTACACACAGGAAGCACAGATACGCAGTATTTT. As protein: CASSVHTGSTDTQYF. The chain couples TRBV11-1 to TRBJ2-3, with D perhaps TRBD1 (5 bases). Trimming removed 5 bases from V and 0 bases from J, with 12 bases in between. The CDR3 extends over 15 amino acids. From germline, CDR1 is SGHAT and CDR2 FQDESV (reference sequence).

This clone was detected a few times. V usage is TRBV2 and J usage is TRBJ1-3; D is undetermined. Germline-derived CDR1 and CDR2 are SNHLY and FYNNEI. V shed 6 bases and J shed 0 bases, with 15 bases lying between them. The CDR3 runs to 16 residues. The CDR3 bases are TGTGCCAGCAGCCGCCCCCAGGCGATCTCTGGAAACACCATATATTTT. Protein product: CASSRPQAISGNTIYF.

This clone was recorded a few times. CDR3 DNA: TGTGCCAGCAGTATGCATCGCTCTGGGGCCAACGTCCTGACTTTC. It yields the protein CASSMHRSGANVLTF. The chain employs TRBV11-2 and TRBJ2-6; no reliable D call. The CDR3 covers 15 residues. Germline CDR1 is SGHAT and CDR2 is FQNNGV. Trimming took 6 bases from V and 0 from J, leaving 9 bases between them.

CDR3: CASRAPSGAGEKLFF. The CDR3 DNA reads TGTGCCAGCAGGGCCCCATCAGGGGCGGGTGAAAAACTGTTTTTT. The chain carries TRBV27 and TRBJ1-4, with D perhaps matching TRBD1 (6 bases). This CDR3 has 15 residues. With 6 bases removed from V and 7 bases from J, the gap between germline ends came to 18 bases. The germline gives CDR1 MNHEY, CDR2 SMNVEV (reference sequence). Filled out from reference TRBV27 and TRBJ1-4, the complete variable domain reads EAQVTQNPRYLITVTGKKLTVTCSQNMNHEYMSWYRQDPGLGLRQIYYSMNVEVTDKGDVPEGYKVSRKEKRNFPLILESPSPNQTSLYFCASRAPSGAGEKLFFGSGTQLSVL.